This T cell receptor (beta chain) came from a study of PD-L1 blockade in urothelial cancer. At the level of the study: The analyses of blood took place 3 weeks (second dose) and 6 weeks after treatment start.

The data were produced by immunoSEQ multiplex PCR, yet TCRdb's version contains in-frame clones alone and is incomplete. The sample has around 34,000 clones, approximately 80% seen once; the top ten hold 13% to 15%. Time point specified: pretreatment peripheral blood. The germline V gene encodes CDR1 SGHDT and CDR2 YYEEEE. CDR3 length equals 14 residues. The junction had 2 bases not matched to a gene; V was cut back by 2 bases and J by 3 bases. The origin of this receptor is a man at least 80 years old with urothelial cancer. The V call is TRBV5-6, the J call TRBJ2-7, with TRBD2 matching over 10 bases. Material: PBMCs, obtained around atezolizumab (anti-PD-L1) treatment. The CDR3 region is CASSLGLAVYEQYF. The CDR3 DNA reads TGTGCCAGCAGCTTAGGACTAGCGGTCTACGAGCAGTACTTC.